This TCR beta chain was captured by sequencing in a study of blood T cells in healthy people across ages. Total RNA, at least 5 micrograms per sample, was extracted from PBMCs. This clonotype was counted a few times. Then a second PCR, running about 7 to 11 cycles, was carried out with a sample-barcoded 5' primer and a J-beta primer mix. In TCRdb, the 5' RACE reads were re-called with MiXCR into one record per CDR3 protein. The sample includes over 1,300,000 distinct CDR3 sequences, approximately 60% seen only once; the top ten take about 6.3%. Deletions cut 6 bases from V and 5 bases from J, with 10 bases between. The CDR3 has 12 residues. Germline loops: CDR1 MNHEY, CDR2 SVGAGI.

The sample taken for sequencing was blood. This sequence originates from a man in his late teens or twenties in good health. The chain is built from TRBV6-5 and TRBJ1-1; the D gene is possibly TRBD1 (6 bases). The CDR3 loop reads CASSDRWTEAFF. The CDR3 coding sequence is TGTGCCAGCAGCGACAGGTGGACTGAAGCTTTCTTT.